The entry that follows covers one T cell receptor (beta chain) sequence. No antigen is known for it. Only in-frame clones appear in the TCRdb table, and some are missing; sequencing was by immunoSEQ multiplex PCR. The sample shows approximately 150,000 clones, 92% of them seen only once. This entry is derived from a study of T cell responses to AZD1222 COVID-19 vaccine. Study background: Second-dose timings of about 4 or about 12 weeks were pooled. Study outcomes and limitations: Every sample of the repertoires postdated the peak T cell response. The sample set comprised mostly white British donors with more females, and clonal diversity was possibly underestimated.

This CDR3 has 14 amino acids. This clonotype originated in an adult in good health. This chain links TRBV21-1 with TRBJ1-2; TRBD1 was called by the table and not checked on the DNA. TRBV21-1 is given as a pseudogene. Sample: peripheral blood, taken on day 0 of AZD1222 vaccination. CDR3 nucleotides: TGTGCCAGCAGCAACAGGACAGCCACCTATGGCTACACCTTC. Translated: CASSNRTATYGYTF.